The 27 T cell receptor beta chains reported below all come from one sample, sequenced in a study of tumor and adjacent non-tumor tissue in lung cancer. Three rounds of nested PCR, following a modified ARM-PCR protocol, produced the TCRbeta library. TCRdb re-derived calls from the multiplex PCR reads in MiXCR, one entry per CDR3 protein. The sample consists of 200,000 to 250,000 distinct CDR3 sequences, around 70% of them appearing once. No cell sorting was done before RNA was extracted from the tissue. Sequencing input: lung tumor tissue. Receptors were obtained from a man aged 60 to 69 with non-small cell lung cancer.

This clonotype has a count of ten or more. The CDR3 protein is CASSLDAATNEKLFF. Written as DNA, the CDR3 is TGTGCCAGCAGCTTGGATGCGGCAACTAATGAAAAACTGTTTTTT. The V gene is TRBV5-4, the J gene TRBJ1-4; no reliable D call. V was clipped by 0 bases and J by 0 bases, with 6 bases between them. The CDR3 has 15 amino acids. The germline V gene has CDR1 SGHNT and CDR2 YYREEE (reference sequence).

V gene TRBV6-6 combines with J gene TRBJ2-6; no clear D gene. Trimming pared 0 bases from V and 7 bases from J, leaving 13 bases between. Germline V gene data show CDR1 as MNHNY and CDR2 as SVGAGI (reference sequence). The CDR3 runs to 16 residues. In DNA form, the CDR3 reads TGTGCCAGCAGTTACTCACTCCAGTTTGATGCCAACGTCCTGACTTTC. Its protein product is CASSYSLQFDANVLTF.

Concerning this clonotype itself: A much larger clone lies a single base off, so this may be a read error. The rearrangement uses TRBV6-5 and TRBJ1-6, with 7 bases identical to TRBD1. Germline-derived CDR1 and CDR2 are MNHEY and SVGAGI. The CDR3 sequence is 13 residues long. Written as DNA, the CDR3 is TGTGTCAGCAATCTCAGGGGGGATTCACCCCTCCACTTT. This sequence encodes CVSNLRGDSPLHF.

J is TRBJ1-1 and V is TRBV20-1; D gene uncertain. Trimming took off 8 bases at V and 0 bases at J, with 16 bases between the two ends. The CDR3 extends over 14 amino acids. CDR1 is DFQATT, CDR2 SNEGSKA, per germline (reference sequence). The CDR3 is CSTPGRDMNTEAFF. The CDR3 DNA sequence: TGCAGTACTCCCGGCAGAGACATGAACACTGAAGCTTTCTTT.

Remarks on this clonotype: The junction shows a germline mismatch at one end, possibly a read error. This rearrangement joins TRBV6-5 to TRBJ1-2; the D gene is possibly TRBD1 (5 bases). The CDR3 is 14 amino acids. CDR1 and CDR2 from the germline V gene are MNHEY and SVGAGI. The CDR3 loop is CTSSYRGSDYGYTF. CDR3 in DNA: TGTACCAGCAGTTACCGGGGCTCCGACTATGGCTACACCTTC.

There are a few counts of this clonotype. The rearrangement uses TRBV6-1 and TRBJ1-4; 11 nucleotides match TRBD1. The CDR3 totals 15 residues. Germline trimming cut 0 bases from V and 11 bases from J; bases unmatched to any gene: 5. The germline gives CDR1 MNHNS, CDR2 SASEGT. The CDR3: CASSEATGTGGKLFF. The DNA for the CDR3 is TGTGCCAGCAGTGAAGCGACTGGGACAGGGGGTAAACTGTTTTTT.

A few counts support this clonotype. This chain joins TRBV5-4 and TRBJ1-2; perhaps TRBD1 as D (5 bases). Trimming removed 1 base at V and 7 bases at J, with 11 bases between. This CDR3 is 13 amino acids long. Germline V lookup: CDR1 SGHNT, CDR2 YYREEE (reference sequence). CDR3 residues: CASSLLAGSGYTF. The CDR3, as DNA: TGTGCCAGCAGCTTGCTAGCAGGGTCTGGCTACACCTTC.

This clonotype appeared once. The chain has TRBV9 and TRBJ2-1; the D gene is possibly TRBD1 (5 bases). Per the germline V gene, CDR1 is SGDLS and CDR2 is YYNGEE. This CDR3 has 17 residues. V lost 0 bases and J lost 7, with 20 bases in between. CDR3 amino acids: CASSVEVRVGHGNEQFF. The CDR3 DNA is TGTGCCAGCAGCGTAGAAGTTAGGGTAGGACACGGAAATGAGCAGTTCTTC.

The V call is TRBV6-2 or TRBV6-3, the J call TRBJ2-7; D perhaps matches TRBD2 (6 bases). Germline CDR1 reads MNHEY; CDR2 reads SVGEGT. V gave up 2 bases and J gave up 0 bases, with 11 bases separating them. CDR3 size: 15 residues. CDR3 coding DNA: TGTGCCAGCAGTTACGAGATTAGCGGCTCCTACGAGCAGTACTTC. This sequence encodes CASSYEISGSYEQYF.

Concerning this clonotype: Because the CDR3 is missing its conserved closing phenylalanine or tryptophan, this is likely a read error. This chain links TRBV11-3 with TRBJ2-1; 15 bases map to TRBD2. Germline V gene sequence: CDR1 SGHNT, CDR2 YENEEA. The CDR3 is made up of 18 amino acids. The CDR3 coding sequence is TGTGCCAGCAGCCAGGGACTAGCGGGGGGCCGCTCCTACATTGAGCAGTTCTTA. Translation gives CASSQGLAGGRSYIEQFL.

Worth noting for this clonotype: A single base separates this from a much larger clone, so it may be a read error. V is TRBV20-1 and J is TRBJ1-1; D is unclear. The CDR3 covers 12 residues. Germline assignment: CDR1 DFQATT and CDR2 SNEGSKA (reference sequence). DNA for the CDR3: TGCAGTGCTAGACGCGACGGTCATGAAGCTTTATTT. This codes for CSARRDGHEALF.

Details on this clonotype: This CDR3 fails to terminate in the conserved phenylalanine or tryptophan, so it likely reflects a read error. This sequence joins TRBV11-3 and TRBJ2-2; D gene uncertain. CDR3 length: 14 residues. Germline CDR1 SGHNT, CDR2 YENEEA. The CDR3 region is CASSSGRATRELFY. Here the CDR3 DNA reads TGTGCCAGCAGCTCGGGTCGAGCCACCCGGGAGCTGTTTTAT.

Concerning this clonotype: One end of the junction fails to match germline, which may point to a read error. In nucleotides, the CDR3 is TGTACCAGCTGTTGGACTGCGAATGAGCAGTTCTTC. Its translation is CTSCWTANEQFF. This rearrangement joins TRBV6-2 or TRBV6-3 to TRBJ2-1, with D possibly matching TRBD2 (5 bases). Per germline, CDR1 MNHEY and CDR2 SVGEGT. This CDR3 has 12 amino acids.

The sample holds one count of this clonotype. The chain combines TRBV5-6 with TRBJ2-3; D could derive from TRBD1 or TRBD2 (5 bases each). Germline CDR1 is SGHDT and CDR2 is YYEEEE. The CDR3 extends over 16 amino acids. Deletions cut 4 bases from V and 1 base from J, with 16 bases between. The CDR3: CASSPGPGLRTDTQYF. The CDR3 DNA reads as TGTGCCAGCAGCCCGGGACCAGGGCTACGCACAGATACGCAGTATTTT.

To note about this clonotype: A much larger clone lies a single base off, so this may be a read error. This chain uses TRBV6-1 with TRBJ2-3; 13 nucleotides agree with TRBD2. CDR3 size: 16 residues. The germline CDR1 and CDR2 sequences are MNHNS and SASEGT. CDR3 in DNA: TGTGTCAGCAGTGAACTAGCGGGAGGGAGGACAGATACGCAGTATTTT. Protein product: CVSSELAGGRTDTQYF.

In this sample, this clonotype turned up a few times. The V gene is TRBV20-1, the J gene TRBJ2-7; 8 bases fit TRBD2. The CDR3 totals 15 residues. The ends lost 1 base at V and 2 bases at J; junction bases unmatched: 7. Per the germline V gene, CDR1 is DFQATT and CDR2 is SNEGSKA (reference sequence). The chain's CDR3 is CSARVRGGIAYEQYF. The CDR3 bases are TGCAGTGCTAGAGTCCGCGGGGGGATAGCCTACGAGCAGTACTTC.

This chain uses TRBV20-1 with TRBJ2-7; no clear D. V dropped 2 bases and J dropped 2 bases, with 10 bases sitting between them. Germline V gene sequence: CDR1 DFQATT, CDR2 SNEGSKA (reference sequence). The CDR3 has 13 residues. The CDR3 sequence: CSARWESAYEQYF. CDR3 nucleotides: TGCAGTGCTAGATGGGAATCGGCCTACGAGCAGTACTTC.

In the case of this clonotype: Given the absence of the conserved phenylalanine or tryptophan at the CDR3 end, a read error is likely. V gene TRBV12-3 or TRBV12-4 combines with J gene TRBJ1-3, with TRBD1 matching 7 bases. The length of the CDR3 is 14 residues. The CDR3 protein is CASSLGDSGNTIYS. The CDR3, as DNA: TGTGCCAGCAGTTTAGGGGACAGTGGAAATACCATATATTCT.

On this clonotype: A much larger clonotype is one base distant, so this may be a read error. The J gene is TRBJ1-2, the V gene TRBV20-1, with D hard to call. CDR3 length: 16 amino acids. Germline V lookup: CDR1 DFQATT, CDR2 SNEGSKA (reference sequence). V was clipped by 6 bases and J by 0 bases, with 20 bases between them. In DNA, the CDR3 is TGCAGTGCCTTTCCAGTGGGAACCCCCACTAACTATGGCTACACCTTC. Protein: CSAFPVGTPTNYGYTF.

Notes on this clonotype: This may be a read error, as it is one base from a much larger clone. The chain joins TRBV10-1 to TRBJ2-1; 8 nucleotides agree with TRBD1. This CDR3 comprises 13 residues. Germline V gene data show CDR1 as WNHNN and CDR2 as SYGVQD (reference sequence). The CDR3 loop is CASGTGDWNEQLF. CDR3 nucleotide sequence: TGCGCCAGCGGGACAGGTGATTGGAATGAGCAGCTCTTC.

By sample share, this clonotype is medium-sized (0.01 to 0.1%). V and J are TRBV20-1 and TRBJ2-7, with 14 bases identical to TRBD2. The length of the CDR3 is 14 residues. Germline lookup yields CDR1 DFQATT and CDR2 SNEGSKA (reference sequence). The ends lost 1 base at V and 5 bases at J; junction bases unmatched: 1. The CDR3 reads CSARATSGRDEQYF. Here the CDR3 DNA reads TGCAGTGCTAGAGCGACTAGCGGGAGGGACGAGCAGTACTTC.

With regard to this clonotype: A read error may be the cause here, since a much bigger clone is one base away. V and J are TRBV24-1 and TRBJ2-2, with 8 nucleotides matching TRBD1. This CDR3 is 12 amino acids long. CDR1 and CDR2 from the germline V gene are KGHDR and SFDVKD. J lost 7 bases, V lost 11 bases, and 5 bases had no gene match. The CDR3 is CAIMDRVGELFF. As DNA, the CDR3 is TGTGCCATTATGGACAGGGTCGGGGAGCTGTTTTTT.

This clonotype was observed a handful of times. A much larger clone differs by one base, so this may be a read error. V and J are TRBV11-3 and TRBJ1-1; D gene unclear. The CDR3 loop spans 11 amino acids. Germline CDR1 reads SGHNT; CDR2 reads YENEEA. The CDR3 region has the DNA TGTGACAGCAGCTTACTCTCTGAAGCTTTCTTT. Translation: CDSSLLSEAFF. The full variable domain, completed using reference TRBV11-3 and TRBJ1-1, is EAGVVQSPRYKIIEKKQPVAFWCNPISGHNTLYWYLQNLGQGPELLIRYENEEAVDDSQLPKDRFSAERLKGVDSTLKIQPAELGDSAVYLCDSSLLSEAFFGQGTRLTVV.

As for this clonotype: Given a much more abundant clone one base away, this may be a read error. The chain employs TRBV29-1 and TRBJ2-3; D is tentatively TRBD1 or TRBD2 (5 bases each). This CDR3 is built from 11 residues. Germline loops: CDR1 SQVTM, CDR2 ANQGSEA. The DNA of the CDR3 is TGCAGCGTGGTGAGGGGCGGTACGGAGTATTTT. This codes for CSVVRGGTEYF.

V gene TRBV29-1 combines with J gene TRBJ1-1; a possible D gene is TRBD1 (5 bases). This CDR3 has 14 residues. Germline V lookup: CDR1 SQVTM, CDR2 ANQGSEA. The ends were cut back, 6 bases at V and 3 bases at J, with 17 bases in the middle. The CDR3 bases are TGCAGCGTGAGTCAGGGAAGCGGTTACACTGAAGCTTTCTTT. The encoded protein is CSVSQGSGYTEAFF.

Comment on this clonotype: Relative to the germline gene, one junction end is altered; a read error may explain this. The CDR3 nucleotides read TGTGCCAACAGCTCCCAACCCCGACAGGGTATCTACGGCTACACCTTC. Translating gives CANSSQPRQGIYGYTF. V and J are TRBV11-2 and TRBJ1-2; 7 bases line up with TRBD1. This CDR3 region has 16 residues. Looked up from germline, CDR1 is SGHAT and CDR2 is FQNNGV.

The chain employs TRBV20-1 and TRBJ2-7, with 12 bases lining up with TRBD2. The germline gives CDR1 DFQATT, CDR2 SNEGSKA (reference sequence). The CDR3 loop spans 15 amino acids. Germline trimming cut 3 bases from V and 4 bases from J; bases unmatched to any gene: 7. This chain's CDR3 is CSASLAGGLSYEQYF. In DNA form, the CDR3 reads TGCAGTGCTAGCCTAGCGGGGGGGCTTTCATACGAGCAGTACTTC.